The 26 T cell receptor beta chains listed next were all sequenced from one sample in a study of CD8 T cells in Susac syndrome. A quantity of about 0.5 to 1 ug RNA underwent reverse transcription using random hexamers. Using its own MiXCR run on the immunoSEQ multiplex PCR reads, TCRdb lists one record per CDR3 protein. The sample gives hundreds of thousands of distinct CDR3 sequences, 75% to 90% of which show up once; 0.18% is in the top ten. Sample: CD8+ T cells from PBMCs. These receptor sequences come from a human donor with multiple sclerosis.

The chain uses TRBV7-8 and TRBJ2-3; 11 nucleotides line up with TRBD2. Trimming removed 6 bases from V and 6 bases from J; junction bases left unmatched: 17. Germline CDR1 SGHVS, CDR2 FQNEAQ. CDR3 length equals 18 residues. This chain's CDR3 is CASSSRSSGGLVIDTQYF. The CDR3, as DNA: TGTGCCAGCAGTTCGCGATCTAGCGGGGGGTTGGTTATTGATACGCAGTATTTT.

The chain recombines TRBV25-1 with TRBJ1-2; 7 nucleotides line up with TRBD1. The CDR3 runs to 16 residues. Per germline, CDR1 MGHDK and CDR2 SYGVNS. Trimming cost V 4 bases and J 5 bases; bases outside gene matches: 13. This CDR3 is CASSVGEQGIPYGYTF. As DNA, the CDR3 is TGTGCCAGCAGTGTCGGTGAACAGGGGATCCCTTATGGCTACACCTTC.

The V gene is TRBV20-1, the J gene TRBJ2-7; 9 nucleotides agree with TRBD1. CDR1 and CDR2 (germline): DFQATT, SNEGSKA (reference sequence). J was trimmed by 3 bases and V by 3 bases; bases with no gene match: 0. CDR3 length: 12 residues. This CDR3 reads CSARDRGYEQYF. The DNA for the CDR3 is TGCAGTGCTAGGGACAGGGGCTACGAGCAGTACTTC.

The chain joins TRBV7-2 to TRBJ2-3, with 11 bases aligning to TRBD2. V lost 5 bases and J lost 6; bases outside the gene matches: 10. The CDR3 consists of 16 residues. The germline V gene has CDR1 SGHTA and CDR2 FQGNSA. CDR3 bases: TGTGCCAGCAGCATGGGACTAGCGGCTGCTGGGGATACGCAGTATTTT. Translated, it gives CASSMGLAAAGDTQYF.

V usage is TRBV6-2 or TRBV6-3 and J usage is TRBJ2-1; possible D gene TRBD2, 6 bases. CDR1 is MNHEY, CDR2 SVGEGT, per germline. The CDR3 spans 17 residues. Trimming pared 4 bases from V and 10 bases from J, leaving 26 bases between. The CDR3 nucleotides are TGTGCCAGCAGTTTTACTCCGGGACTCTCTGATTATGAGGAGCAGTTCTTC. Amino acid sequence: CASSFTPGLSDYEEQFF.

The chain is built from TRBV3-1 and TRBJ2-5; D uncertain. The V gene lost 0 bases and the J gene lost 5 bases, with 19 bases spanning the gap. Germline loops: CDR1 LGHDT, CDR2 YNNKEL (reference sequence). The CDR3 sequence is 17 residues long. CDR3 amino acids: CASSQDRRRYRTETQYF. CDR3 nucleotide sequence: TGTGCCAGCAGCCAAGATCGCCGCAGATACCGGACGGAGACCCAGTACTTC.

The V and J genes are TRBV27 and TRBJ1-4, with TRBD1 matching over 7 bases. Germline CDR1 and CDR2: MNHEY and SMNVEV (reference sequence). The CDR3 has 14 residues. V trimming: 2 bases; J trimming: 5 bases; junction bases outside the gene matches: 2. DNA for the CDR3: TGTGCCAGCAGTTTACAGGGGGGGAATGAAAAACTGTTTTTT. Protein sequence: CASSLQGGNEKLFF.

The gene calls are TRBV4-2 and TRBJ2-1, with D possibly being TRBD2 (5 bases). This CDR3 spans 15 amino acids. Between the trimmed V and J ends, which lost 7 bases and 4 bases, there was a span of 17 bases. Germline CDR1 is LGHNA and CDR2 is YNFKEQ. CDR3 amino acids: CASTRLGSRYNEQFF. CDR3 in DNA: TGTGCCAGCACCCGACTTGGGAGTAGATACAATGAGCAGTTCTTC.

This chain uses TRBV7-2 with TRBJ2-1; no clear D. V shed 5 bases and J shed 4 bases, with 12 bases lying between them. This CDR3 comprises 14 residues. In germline, CDR1 is SGHTA, CDR2 FQGNSA. The CDR3 loop reads CASSDLRGYNEQFF. The DNA for the CDR3 is TGTGCCAGCAGCGACTTAAGAGGATACAATGAGCAGTTCTTC.

The rearrangement joins TRBV19 to TRBJ2-3, with TRBD2 matching 7 bases. The CDR3 has 15 amino acids. In germline, CDR1 is LNHDA, CDR2 SQIVND (reference sequence). V lost 5 bases to trimming and J lost 2 bases; unmatched junction nucleotides: 7. DNA of the CDR3: TGTGCCAGTAGTCCTGGACTAGGCGCCACAGATACGCAGTATTTT. Protein sequence: CASSPGLGATDTQYF.

The chain carries TRBV18 and TRBJ2-1; D gene unclear. CDR3 length: 12 amino acids. V gave up 3 bases and J gave up 9 bases, with 9 bases separating them. The V gene's germline CDR1 is KGHSH and CDR2 LQKENI. CDR3 nucleotides: TGTGCCAGCTCACCTTGGCCTAGTGAGCAGTTCTTC. The encoded protein is CASSPWPSEQFF.

The V call is TRBV28, the J call TRBJ2-7; 7 positions agree with TRBD2. V was pared by 7 bases and J by 3 bases, with 9 bases of the junction left unmatched. The CDR3 loop spans 14 amino acids. Germline-derived CDR1 and CDR2 are MDHEN and SYDVKM. CDR3 residues: CASNFRDYYYEQYF. The CDR3 DNA follows: TGTGCCAGCAATTTCCGGGACTATTACTACGAGCAGTACTTC.

The CDR3 here is CSVPGQANYGYTF. Written as DNA, the CDR3 is TGCAGCGTTCCCGGACAGGCTAACTATGGCTACACCTTC. V gene TRBV29-1 combines with J gene TRBJ1-2; 7 nucleotides match TRBD1. The ends lost 5 bases at V and 0 bases at J; junction bases unmatched: 3. This CDR3 has 13 amino acids. Germline CDR1 SQVTM, CDR2 ANQGSEA. The whole variable domain, remainder taken from reference TRBV29-1 and TRBJ1-2, is SAVISQKPSRDICQRGTSLTIQCQVDSQVTMMFWYRQQPGQSLTLIATANQGSEATYESGFVIDKFPISRPNLTFSTLTVSNMSPEDSSIYLCSVPGQANYGYTFGSGTRLTVV.

This chain's CDR3 is CASSSGGTSLDEQYF. As DNA, the CDR3 is TGTGCCAGCAGTTCCGGCGGGACGTCTCTCGACGAGCAGTACTTC. The chain is built from TRBV9 and TRBJ2-7, with D tentatively TRBD2 (6 bases). There are 15 residues in the CDR3. CDR1 is SGDLS and CDR2 is YYNGEE in the germline V gene. V shed 5 bases and J shed 5 bases, with 20 bases lying between them. Supplemented by reference TRBV9 and TRBJ2-7, the full variable domain reads DSGVTQTPKHLITATGQRVTLRCSPRSGDLSVYWYQQSLDQGLQFLIQYYNGEERAKGNILERFSAQQFPDLHSELNLSSLELGDSALYFCASSSGGTSLDEQYFGPGTRLTVT.

For the CDR3, the DNA is TGTGCCAGCAGTTTAGGGACTAGCGGACCCTACGAGCAGTACTTC. It encodes CASSLGTSGPYEQYF. This chain uses TRBV27 with TRBJ2-7; 11 bases are shared with TRBD2. Germline trimming cut 2 bases from V and 2 bases from J; bases unmatched to any gene: 2. Germline loops: CDR1 MNHEY, CDR2 SMNVEV (reference sequence). The CDR3 loop spans 15 amino acids.

The chain couples TRBV6-5 to TRBJ2-5; TRBD1 might be the D (6 bases). With 6 bases removed from V and 6 bases from J, the gap between germline ends came to 14 bases. This CDR3 spans 13 amino acids. Germline values: CDR1 MNHEY, CDR2 SVGAGI. The DNA of the CDR3 is TGTGCCAGCAGGGGAACAGGGCTGCAGACCCAGTACTTC. Translation gives CASRGTGLQTQYF.

The V call is TRBV27, the J call TRBJ2-1; the D gene is possibly TRBD2 (6 bases). Germline CDR1 MNHEY, CDR2 SMNVEV (reference sequence). The V gene lost 5 bases and the J gene lost 4 bases, with 18 bases spanning the gap. The CDR3 extends over 16 amino acids. DNA of the CDR3: TGTGCCAGCAGTCCATGGTCCGGGACTCCGTACAATGAGCAGTTCTTC. It is translated as CASSPWSGTPYNEQFF.

The rearrangement links TRBV7-9 to TRBJ2-3, with TRBD1 matching 11 bases. J lost 5 bases, V lost 4 bases, and 14 bases had no gene match. The germline V gene encodes CDR1 SEHNR and CDR2 FQNEAQ (reference sequence). The CDR3 loop spans 18 amino acids. CDR3: CASSSTSSDRGRVDTQYF. The CDR3 DNA reads as TGTGCCAGCAGCTCCACTTCCTCGGACAGGGGGCGGGTAGATACGCAGTATTTT.

The chain employs TRBV4-3 and TRBJ1-1; D not certain. V lost 0 bases to trimming and J lost 6 bases, with 8 bases between them. Germline V gives CDR1 LGHNA, CDR2 YSLEER. The CDR3 sequence is 13 residues long. CDR3 bases: TGCGCCAGCAGCCAAGATCCTTCGCCTGAAGCTTTCTTT. Translated, it gives CASSQDPSPEAFF.

The table lists this clonotype with a count of one. This chain uses TRBV6-5 with TRBJ2-1; D remains unclear. V was pared by 2 bases and J by 9 bases, with 14 bases between. Germline CDR1 reads MNHEY; CDR2 reads SVGAGI. This CDR3 contains 14 residues. The CDR3 DNA follows: TGTGCCAGCAGTTACCACCCGGTGGCCGGTGAGCAGTTCTTC. Translating it yields CASSYHPVAGEQFF.

The CDR3 sequence: CSARDWGNTGELFF. The CDR3 DNA sequence: TGCAGTGCTAGAGATTGGGGGAACACCGGGGAGCTGTTTTTT. This rearrangement joins TRBV20-1 to TRBJ2-2; D remains unclear. V was cut by 0 bases and J by 1 base, with 6 bases left in between. The CDR3 has 14 residues. Germline CDR1 DFQATT, CDR2 SNEGSKA (reference sequence).

J is TRBJ2-7 and V is TRBV9, with 8 positions matching TRBD2. The CDR3 has 15 amino acids. Germline CDR1 is SGDLS and CDR2 is YYNGEE. J lost 2 bases, V lost 0 bases, and 4 bases had no gene match. The CDR3 nucleotides are TGTGCCAGCAGCGTAGAGGGACTAGGGACCTACGAGCAGTACTTC. Protein: CASSVEGLGTYEQYF.

The chain couples TRBV20-1 to TRBJ2-7, with D unclear. Trimming pared 1 base from V and 3 bases from J, leaving 10 bases between. The CDR3 spans 13 residues. The germline CDR1 and CDR2 sequences are DFQATT and SNEGSKA (reference sequence). The chain's CDR3 is CSARGVFDYEQYF. The CDR3 region has the DNA TGCAGTGCTAGAGGTGTTTTTGACTACGAGCAGTACTTC.

This clonotype came up a few times. The chain joins TRBV23-1 to TRBJ1-5, with a possible D match to TRBD1 (6 bases). TRBV23-1 is assigned to the ORF class and has an uncertain function. This CDR3 is 16 amino acids long. With 0 bases removed from V and 4 bases from J, the gap between germline ends came to 13 bases. CDR3 nucleotide sequence: TGCGCCAGCAGTCAATCGAGGGGGTTTGGAAATCAGCCCCAGCATTTT. It yields the protein CASSQSRGFGNQPQHF.

This chain links TRBV27 with TRBJ2-7, with D perhaps matching TRBD2 (6 bases). The germline gives CDR1 MNHEY, CDR2 SMNVEV (reference sequence). V was trimmed by 7 bases and J by 3 bases, leaving 25 bases between them. There are 17 residues in the CDR3. CDR3 nucleotide sequence: TGTGCCAGCACCCTTTTGGCTTTGGGACGGGAGTACTACGAGCAGTACTTC. It codes for CASTLLALGREYYEQYF.

V and J are TRBV7-9 and TRBJ2-7; D call uncertain. The CDR3 is made up of 14 amino acids. The germline V gene encodes CDR1 SEHNR and CDR2 FQNEAQ (reference sequence). V was clipped by 7 bases and J by 2 bases, with 15 bases between them. CDR3 sequence reads: CASTSYDGPYEQYF. CDR3 coding DNA: TGTGCCAGCACCTCCTACGACGGCCCCTACGAGCAGTACTTC.